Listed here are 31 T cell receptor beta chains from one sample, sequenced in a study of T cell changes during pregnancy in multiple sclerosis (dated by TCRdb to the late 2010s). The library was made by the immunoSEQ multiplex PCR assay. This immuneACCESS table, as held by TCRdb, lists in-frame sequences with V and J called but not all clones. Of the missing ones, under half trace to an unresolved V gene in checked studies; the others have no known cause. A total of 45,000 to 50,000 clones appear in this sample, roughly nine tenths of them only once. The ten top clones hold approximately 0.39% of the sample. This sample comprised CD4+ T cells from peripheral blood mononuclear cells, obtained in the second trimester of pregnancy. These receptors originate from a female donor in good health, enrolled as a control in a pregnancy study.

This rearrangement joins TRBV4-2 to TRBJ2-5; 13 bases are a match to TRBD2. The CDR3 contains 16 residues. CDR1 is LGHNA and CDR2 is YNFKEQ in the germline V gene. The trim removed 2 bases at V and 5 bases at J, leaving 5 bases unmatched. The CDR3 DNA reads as TGTGCCAGCAGCCAACAACTAGCGGGGGGGGAGGAGACCCAGTACTTC. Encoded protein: CASSQQLAGGEETQYF.

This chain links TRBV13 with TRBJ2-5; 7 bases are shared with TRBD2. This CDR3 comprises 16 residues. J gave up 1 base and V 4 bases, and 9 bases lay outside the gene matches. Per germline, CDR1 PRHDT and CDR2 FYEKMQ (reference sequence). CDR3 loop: CASSSILAEFQETQYF. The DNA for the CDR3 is TGTGCCAGCAGCTCCATCCTAGCGGAGTTCCAAGAGACCCAGTACTTC. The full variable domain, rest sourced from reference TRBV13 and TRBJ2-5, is AAGVIQSPRHLIKEKRETATLKCYPIPRHDTVYWYQQGPGQDPQFLISFYEKMQSDKGSIPDRFSAQQFSDYHSELNMSSLELGDSALYFCASSSILAEFQETQYFGPGTRLLVL.

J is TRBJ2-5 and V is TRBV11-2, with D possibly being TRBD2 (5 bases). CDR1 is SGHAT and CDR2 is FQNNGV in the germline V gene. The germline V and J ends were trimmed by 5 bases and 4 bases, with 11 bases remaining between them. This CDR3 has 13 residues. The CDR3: CASSPSHPETQYF. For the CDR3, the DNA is TGTGCCAGCAGCCCTAGCCATCCAGAGACCCAGTACTTC. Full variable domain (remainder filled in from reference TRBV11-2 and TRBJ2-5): EAGVAQSPRYKIIEKRQSVAFWCNPISGHATLYWYQQILGQGPKLLIQFQNNGVVDDSQLPKDRFSAERLKGVDSTLKIQPAKLEDSAVYLCASSPSHPETQYFGPGTRLLVL.

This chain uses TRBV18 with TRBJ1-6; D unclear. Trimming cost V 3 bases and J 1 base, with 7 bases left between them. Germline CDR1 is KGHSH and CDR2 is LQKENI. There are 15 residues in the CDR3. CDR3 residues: CASSPRVSYNSPLHF. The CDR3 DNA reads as TGTGCCAGCTCACCGAGGGTGTCCTATAATTCACCCCTCCACTTT.

Here the CDR3 reads CASSILTSGANVLTF. As DNA, the CDR3 is TGTGCCAGTAGTATCCTGACTTCTGGGGCCAACGTCCTGACTTTC. V usage is TRBV19 and J usage is TRBJ2-6; no clear D. The germline gives CDR1 LNHDA, CDR2 SQIVND (reference sequence). The CDR3 has 15 residues. The ends were cut back, 3 bases at V and 1 base at J, with 7 bases in the middle.

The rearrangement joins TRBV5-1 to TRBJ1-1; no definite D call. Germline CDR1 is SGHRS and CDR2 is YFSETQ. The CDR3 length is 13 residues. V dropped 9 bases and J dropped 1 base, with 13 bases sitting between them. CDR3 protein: CATSLLENTEAFF. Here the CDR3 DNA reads TGCGCCACATCGTTGCTAGAGAACACTGAAGCTTTCTTT.

The CDR3 DNA sequence: TGTGCCAGCAGCTTTGTGTCAGGGGGCAGGAATGAGCAGTTCTTC. It translates to CASSFVSGGRNEQFF. V is TRBV5-5 and J is TRBJ2-1, with TRBD1 matching over 8 bases. Germline trimming cut 2 bases from V and 7 bases from J; bases unmatched to any gene: 8. There are 15 residues in the CDR3. CDR1 and CDR2 (germline): SGHKS, YYEKEE (reference sequence).

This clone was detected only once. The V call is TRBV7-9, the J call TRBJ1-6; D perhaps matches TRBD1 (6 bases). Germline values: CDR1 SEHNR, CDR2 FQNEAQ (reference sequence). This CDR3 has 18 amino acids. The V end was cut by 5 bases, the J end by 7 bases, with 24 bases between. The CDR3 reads CASSLRGLLGSRNSPLHF. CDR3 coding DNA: TGTGCCAGCAGCCTCAGGGGCCTTCTGGGCAGTCGGAATTCACCCCTCCACTTT.

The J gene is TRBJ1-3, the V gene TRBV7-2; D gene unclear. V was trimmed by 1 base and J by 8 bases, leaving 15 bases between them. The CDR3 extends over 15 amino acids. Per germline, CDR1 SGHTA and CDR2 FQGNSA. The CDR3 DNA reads TGTGCCAGCAGCTTAGAAGGCAGGCCGTCCGACACCATATATTTT. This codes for CASSLEGRPSDTIYF.

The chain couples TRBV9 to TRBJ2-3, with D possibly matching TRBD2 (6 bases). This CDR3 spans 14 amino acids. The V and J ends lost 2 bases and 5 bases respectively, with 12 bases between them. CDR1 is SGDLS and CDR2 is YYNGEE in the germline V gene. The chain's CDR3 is CASSVGGMIDTQYF. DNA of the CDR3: TGTGCCAGCAGCGTTGGGGGGATGATAGATACGCAGTATTTT.

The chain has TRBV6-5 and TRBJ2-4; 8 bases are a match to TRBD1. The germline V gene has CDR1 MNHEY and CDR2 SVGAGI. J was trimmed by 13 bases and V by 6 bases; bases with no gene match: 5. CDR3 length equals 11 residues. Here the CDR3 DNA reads TGTGCCAGCAGCCAGGGGGCGAGCCAGTACTTC. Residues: CASSQGASQYF.

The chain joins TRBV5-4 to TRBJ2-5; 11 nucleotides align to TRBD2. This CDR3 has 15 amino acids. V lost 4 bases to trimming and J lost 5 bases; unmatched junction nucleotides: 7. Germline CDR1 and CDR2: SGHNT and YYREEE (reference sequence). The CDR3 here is CASSRQGLAAETQYF. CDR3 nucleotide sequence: TGTGCCAGCAGCCGACAGGGACTAGCGGCGGAGACCCAGTACTTC.

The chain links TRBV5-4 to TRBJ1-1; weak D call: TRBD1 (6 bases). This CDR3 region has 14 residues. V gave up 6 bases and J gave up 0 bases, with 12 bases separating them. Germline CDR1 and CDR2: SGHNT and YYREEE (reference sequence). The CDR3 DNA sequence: TGTGCCAGCAAGGTCGCAGGGGTGAACACTGAAGCTTTCTTT. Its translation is CASKVAGVNTEAFF.

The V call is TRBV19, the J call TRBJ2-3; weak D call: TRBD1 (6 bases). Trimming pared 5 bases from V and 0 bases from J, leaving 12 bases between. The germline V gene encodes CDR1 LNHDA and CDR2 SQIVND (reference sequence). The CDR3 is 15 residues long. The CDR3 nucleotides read TGTGCCAGTAGTCTCCGGGACATTAGCACAGATACGCAGTATTTT. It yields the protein CASSLRDISTDTQYF.

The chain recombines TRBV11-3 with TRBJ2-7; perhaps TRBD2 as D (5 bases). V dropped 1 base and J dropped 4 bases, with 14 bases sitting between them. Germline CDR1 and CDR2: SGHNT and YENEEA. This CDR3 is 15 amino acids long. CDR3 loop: CASSLAAAGEYEQYF. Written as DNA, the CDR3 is TGTGCCAGCAGCTTAGCAGCGGCTGGGGAATACGAGCAGTACTTC.

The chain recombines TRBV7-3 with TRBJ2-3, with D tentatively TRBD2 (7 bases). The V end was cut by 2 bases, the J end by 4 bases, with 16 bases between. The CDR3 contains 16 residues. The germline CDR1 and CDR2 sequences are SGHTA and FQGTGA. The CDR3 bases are TGTGCCAGCAGCTTAGGGTGGGGGGGCGGCGCAGATACGCAGTATTTT. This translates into CASSLGWGGGADTQYF.

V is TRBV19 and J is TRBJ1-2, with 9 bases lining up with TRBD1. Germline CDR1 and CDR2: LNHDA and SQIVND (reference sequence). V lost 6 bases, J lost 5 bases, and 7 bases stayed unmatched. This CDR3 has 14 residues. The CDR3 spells CASRETGGAYGYTF. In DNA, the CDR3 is TGTGCCAGTAGGGAAACAGGGGGCGCGTATGGCTACACCTTC.

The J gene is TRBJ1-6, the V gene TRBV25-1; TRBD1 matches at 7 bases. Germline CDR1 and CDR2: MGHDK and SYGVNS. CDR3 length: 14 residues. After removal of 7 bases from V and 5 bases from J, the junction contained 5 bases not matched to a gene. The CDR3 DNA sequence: TGTGCCAGCACTACTACAGGGGATAATTCACCCCTCCACTTT. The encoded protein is CASTTTGDNSPLHF.

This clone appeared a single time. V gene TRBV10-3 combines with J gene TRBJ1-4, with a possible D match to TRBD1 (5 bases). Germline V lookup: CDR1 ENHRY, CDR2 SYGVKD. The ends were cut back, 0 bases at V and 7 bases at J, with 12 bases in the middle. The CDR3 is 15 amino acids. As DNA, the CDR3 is TGTGCCATCAGTGAGTCTTCAGGGTTGGCTGAAAAACTGTTTTTT. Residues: CAISESSGLAEKLFF.

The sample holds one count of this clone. CDR3 amino acids: CASSRPDSTEAFF. In DNA form, the CDR3 reads TGTGCCAGCAGCCGACCCGACAGTACTGAAGCTTTCTTT. The chain employs TRBV7-2 and TRBJ1-1, with D possibly matching TRBD1 (5 bases). Germline V gene lookup returns CDR1 SGHTA and CDR2 FQGNSA. This CDR3 is 13 amino acids long. Trimming shortened V by 5 bases and J by 5 bases, and 12 bases separated the two germline ends. Filled out from reference TRBV7-2 and TRBJ1-1, the complete variable domain reads GAGVSQSPSNKVTEKGKDVELRCDPISGHTALYWYRQSLGQGLEFLIYFQGNSAPDKSGLPSDRFSAERTGGSVSTLTIQRTQQEDSAVYLCASSRPDSTEAFFGQGTRLTVV.

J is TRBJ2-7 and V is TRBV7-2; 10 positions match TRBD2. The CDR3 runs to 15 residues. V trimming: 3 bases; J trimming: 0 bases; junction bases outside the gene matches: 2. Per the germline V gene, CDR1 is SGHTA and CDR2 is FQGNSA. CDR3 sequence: CASSLASGGSYEQYF. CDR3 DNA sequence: TGTGCCAGCAGCTTGGCTAGCGGGGGCTCCTACGAGCAGTACTTC.

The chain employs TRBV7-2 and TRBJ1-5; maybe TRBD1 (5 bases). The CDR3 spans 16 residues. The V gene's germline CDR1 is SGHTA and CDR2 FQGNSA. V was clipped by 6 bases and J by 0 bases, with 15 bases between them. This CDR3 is CASSYMGGFSNQPQHF. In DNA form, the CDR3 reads TGTGCCAGCAGTTACATGGGGGGTTTTAGCAATCAGCCCCAGCATTTT.

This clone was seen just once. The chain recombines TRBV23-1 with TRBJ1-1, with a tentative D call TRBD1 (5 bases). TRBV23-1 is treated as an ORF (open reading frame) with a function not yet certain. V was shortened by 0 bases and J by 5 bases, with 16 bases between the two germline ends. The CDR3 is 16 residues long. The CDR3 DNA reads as TGCGCCAGCAGTCAATCCCCGGGGCGGGGGGAGACTGAAGCTTTCTTT. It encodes CASSQSPGRGETEAFF.

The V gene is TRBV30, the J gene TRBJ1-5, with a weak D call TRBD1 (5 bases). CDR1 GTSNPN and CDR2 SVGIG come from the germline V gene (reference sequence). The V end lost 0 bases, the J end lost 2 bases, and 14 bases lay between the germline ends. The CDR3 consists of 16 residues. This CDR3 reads CAWSVWAGEGNQPQHF. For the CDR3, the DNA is TGTGCCTGGAGTGTTTGGGCGGGGGAGGGCAATCAGCCCCAGCATTTT.

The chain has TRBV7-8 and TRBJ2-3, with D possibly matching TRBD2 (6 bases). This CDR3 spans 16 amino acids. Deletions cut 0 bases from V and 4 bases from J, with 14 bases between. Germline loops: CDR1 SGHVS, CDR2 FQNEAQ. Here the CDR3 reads CASSLAHGRGADTQYF. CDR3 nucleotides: TGTGCCAGCAGCTTAGCTCACGGGAGAGGGGCAGATACGCAGTATTTT.

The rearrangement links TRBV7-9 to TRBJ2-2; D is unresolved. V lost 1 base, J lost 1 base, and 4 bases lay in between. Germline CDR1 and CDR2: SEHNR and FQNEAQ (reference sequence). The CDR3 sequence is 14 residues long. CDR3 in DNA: TGTGCCAGCAGCTTAGTCAGGAACACCGGGGAGCTGTTTTTT. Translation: CASSLVRNTGELFF. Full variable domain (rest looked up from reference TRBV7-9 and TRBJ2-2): DTGVSQNPRHKITKRGQNVTFRCDPISEHNRLYWYRQTLGQGPEFLTYFQNEAQLEKSRLLSDRFSAERPKGSFSTLEIQRTEQGDSAMYLCASSLVRNTGELFFGEGSRLTVL.

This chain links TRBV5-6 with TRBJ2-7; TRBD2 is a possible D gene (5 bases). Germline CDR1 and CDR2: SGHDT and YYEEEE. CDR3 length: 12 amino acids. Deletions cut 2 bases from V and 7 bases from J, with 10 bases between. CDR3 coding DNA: TGTGCCAGCAGCTTCCGGGGTAGGGAGCAGTACTTC. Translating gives CASSFRGREQYF.

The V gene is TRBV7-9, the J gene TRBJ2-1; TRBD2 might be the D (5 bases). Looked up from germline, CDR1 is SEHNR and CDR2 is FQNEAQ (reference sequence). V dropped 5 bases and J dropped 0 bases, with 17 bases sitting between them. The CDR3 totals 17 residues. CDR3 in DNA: TGTGCCAGCAGCCGAGAAAGTTCGGGGAGCTCCTACAATGAGCAGTTCTTC. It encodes CASSRESSGSSYNEQFF.

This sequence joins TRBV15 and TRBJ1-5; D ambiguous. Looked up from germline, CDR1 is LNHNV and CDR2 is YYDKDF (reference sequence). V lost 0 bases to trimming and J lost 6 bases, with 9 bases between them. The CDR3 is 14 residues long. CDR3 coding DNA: TGTGCCACCAGCAGAGACAGGTTAGGTCAGCCCCAGCATTTT. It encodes CATSRDRLGQPQHF.

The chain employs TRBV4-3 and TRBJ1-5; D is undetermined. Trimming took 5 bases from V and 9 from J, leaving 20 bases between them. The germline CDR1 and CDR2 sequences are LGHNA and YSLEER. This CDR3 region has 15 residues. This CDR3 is CASSAGGADPGPQHF. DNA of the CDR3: TGCGCCAGCAGCGCAGGAGGAGCGGACCCAGGGCCCCAGCATTTT.

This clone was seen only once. This chain's CDR3 is CASRSGQGSDTQYF. Here the CDR3 DNA reads TGTGCCAGCAGATCCGGACAGGGGAGCGATACGCAGTATTTT. The chain recombines TRBV2 with TRBJ2-3; 9 nucleotides match TRBD1. The germline gives CDR1 SNHLY, CDR2 FYNNEI. CDR3 size: 14 residues. Unmatched junction bases numbered 7, after V lost 6 bases and J lost 6 bases.